The 22 T cell receptor beta chains listed next were all sequenced from one sample in a study of cytomegalovirus exposure and HLA in healthy donors. Primers included in the PCR were 60 Vbeta and 13 Jbeta primers. Using immunoSEQ multiplex PCR, the repertoire was profiled, and TCRdb retains in-frame clones only, with some absent. The sample shows some 85,000 clones, around 78% of them seen only once. Sequencing was performed on PBMCs. The receptor source for this set is a woman aged 40 to 50 in good health and CMV-seropositive.

The V call is TRBV2, the J call TRBJ2-3; the D gene is possibly TRBD2 (6 bases). V was trimmed by 5 bases and J by 4 bases, leaving 16 bases between them. In germline, CDR1 is SNHLY, CDR2 FYNNEI. CDR3 size: 15 residues. CDR3 residues: CASSPIAANSDTQYF. The DNA of the CDR3 is TGTGCCAGCAGTCCCATAGCGGCCAATTCAGATACGCAGTATTTT.

There are a few counts of this clone. V usage is TRBV7-6 and J usage is TRBJ1-3; D gene uncertain. The V end lost 1 base, the J end lost 2 bases, and 12 bases lay between the germline ends. Germline V gene data show CDR1 as SGHVS and CDR2 as FNYEAQ. The CDR3 has 16 residues. CDR3 nucleotide sequence: TGTGCCAGCAGCTTAGATTCCGGTCGGGCTGGAAACACCATATATTTT. Amino acids: CASSLDSGRAGNTIYF.

Concerning this clone: One end of the junction fails to match germline, which may point to a read error. The chain recombines TRBV7-9 with TRBJ2-7; 10 bases align to TRBD1. This CDR3 has 15 amino acids. CDR1 is SEHNR, CDR2 FQNEAQ, per germline (reference sequence). CDR3 in amino acids: CSSSQGQGGQYEQYF. CDR3 coding DNA: TGTTCCAGCAGTCAAGGACAGGGGGGCCAATACGAGCAGTACTTC.

This rearrangement joins TRBV18 to TRBJ2-1, with 8 bases fitting TRBD2. J was trimmed by 3 bases and V by 7 bases; bases with no gene match: 2. The CDR3 extends over 13 amino acids. Germline assignment: CDR1 KGHSH and CDR2 LQKENI. In DNA, the CDR3 is TGTGCCAGCTTTAGCGGGAACTACAATGAGCAGTTCTTC. Translating gives CASFSGNYNEQFF.

The chain combines TRBV5-1 with TRBJ2-3; 9 bases align to TRBD1. Germline lookup yields CDR1 SGHRS and CDR2 YFSETQ. The CDR3 contains 15 residues. J was trimmed by 4 bases and V by 1 base; bases with no gene match: 4. CDR3 sequence: CASSLTGGFSDTQYF. In DNA form, the CDR3 reads TGCGCCAGCAGCTTGACAGGGGGCTTCTCAGATACGCAGTATTTT.

This clone has only one observation. V gene TRBV28 combines with J gene TRBJ2-3, with D tentatively TRBD2 (6 bases). Germline V lookup: CDR1 MDHEN, CDR2 SYDVKM. This CDR3 contains 12 residues. V shed 1 base and J shed 9 bases, with 8 bases lying between them. The CDR3 DNA reads TGTGCCAGCAGTTTATTAGCGGAGACGCAGTATTTT. Its translation is CASSLLAETQYF.

J is TRBJ2-7 and V is TRBV4-2; TRBD2 agrees at 8 bases. This CDR3 has 16 amino acids. The V segment lost 1 base and the J segment 0 bases; nucleotides outside the gene matches: 5. CDR1 and CDR2 from the germline V gene are LGHNA and YNFKEQ. The CDR3 sequence: CASSQVRGLDSYEQYF. The CDR3 DNA reads TGTGCCAGCAGCCAAGTTCGGGGACTAGACTCCTACGAGCAGTACTTC.

This clone has a handful of counts. The rearrangement joins TRBV5-6 to TRBJ2-1; weak D call: TRBD2 (6 bases). The V gene lost 1 base and the J gene lost 5 bases, with 16 bases spanning the gap. Germline lookup yields CDR1 SGHDT and CDR2 YYEEEE. The CDR3 totals 16 residues. CDR3 sequence: CASSLRFVGLHNEQFF. The CDR3 DNA follows: TGTGCCAGCAGCTTGAGGTTCGTGGGACTCCACAATGAGCAGTTCTTC.

J is TRBJ2-7 and V is TRBV6-5, with D perhaps matching TRBD2 (6 bases). CDR1 is MNHEY and CDR2 is SVGAGI in the germline V gene. The CDR3 length is 14 residues. V lost 2 bases and J 2 bases, leaving 10 bases between the germline ends. Here the CDR3 DNA reads TGTGCCAGCAGTTACGGGGGGTCACCCTACGAGCAGTACTTC. Translated: CASSYGGSPYEQYF.

This chain links TRBV7-8 with TRBJ1-5; D is unclear. V gave up 4 bases and J gave up 4 bases, with 8 bases separating them. From germline, CDR1 is SGHVS and CDR2 FQNEAQ. The CDR3 totals 13 residues. Here the CDR3 reads CASSYSGNQPQHF. CDR3 bases: TGTGCCAGCAGCTATTCGGGAAATCAGCCCCAGCATTTT.

J is TRBJ2-5 and V is TRBV7-2, with 10 bases lining up with TRBD1. The CDR3 runs to 18 residues. Losses at the gene ends were 5 bases for V and 1 base for J; bases not matched to a gene: 13. The germline gives CDR1 SGHTA, CDR2 FQGNSA. The CDR3 DNA reads TGTGCCAGCAGCCACGACAGGGGGCGGCTAGCGGGCCAAGAGACCCAGTACTTC. This gives the protein CASSHDRGRLAGQETQYF.

Only one count was recorded for this clone. This chain connects TRBV27 to TRBJ1-4; D might be TRBD1 (6 bases). The CDR3 sequence is 13 residues long. Germline V CDR1 and CDR2: MNHEY, SMNVEV (reference sequence). The V end was cut by 6 bases, the J end by 8 bases, with 13 bases between. The chain's CDR3 is CASRGPGVEKLFF. For the CDR3, the DNA is TGTGCCAGCAGGGGGCCAGGGGTCGAAAAACTGTTTTTT.

This clone is labeled medium-sized. V is TRBV6-5 and J is TRBJ1-1, with a possible D match to TRBD1 (6 bases). The CDR3 runs 15 residues. Trimming removed 11 bases at V and 1 base at J, with 20 bases between. Germline V CDR1 and CDR2: MNHEY, SVGAGI. The chain's CDR3 is CASRDLAQGNTEAFF. The DNA for the CDR3 is TGTGCCTCCCGGGACCTCGCACAGGGGAACACTGAAGCTTTCTTT.

V gene TRBV28 combines with J gene TRBJ1-3; unclear D gene. This CDR3 is built from 13 residues. CDR1 is MDHEN and CDR2 is SYDVKM in the germline V gene. V lost 8 bases, J lost 0 bases, and 8 bases lay in between. In nucleotides, the CDR3 is TGTGCCAGCTTGGAGAACTCTGGAAACACCATATATTTT. It codes for CASLENSGNTIYF.

V is TRBV29-1 and J is TRBJ2-2; 9 nucleotides line up with TRBD1. CDR1 and CDR2 from the germline V gene are SQVTM and ANQGSEA. V was clipped by 4 bases and J by 7 bases; unmatched bases: 7. This CDR3 is built from 14 residues. CDR3 protein: CSVGGTGFLGELFF. In DNA form, the CDR3 reads TGCAGCGTTGGTGGGACAGGGTTTCTCGGGGAGCTGTTTTTT.

This clone was seen only once. The V gene is TRBV11-3, the J gene TRBJ1-2; 8 bases are a match to TRBD1. There are 13 residues in the CDR3. Losses at the gene ends were 5 bases for V and 9 bases for J; bases not matched to a gene: 8. The germline V gene has CDR1 SGHNT and CDR2 YENEEA. The CDR3 nucleotides are TGTGCCAGCAGCCATGGACAGGGCCGGAGCTACACCTTC. Residues: CASSHGQGRSYTF.

This chain links TRBV7-2 with TRBJ1-2; perhaps TRBD1 as D (5 bases). The CDR3 loop spans 14 amino acids. V dropped 5 bases and J dropped 3 bases, with 13 bases sitting between them. The V gene's germline CDR1 is SGHTA and CDR2 FQGNSA. CDR3 nucleotide sequence: TGTGCCAGCAGCACACAGACAGCCGACTATGGCTACACCTTC. As protein: CASSTQTADYGYTF.

V gene TRBV9 combines with J gene TRBJ2-3; TRBD1 is a possible D gene (5 bases). In germline, CDR1 is SGDLS, CDR2 YYNGEE. The CDR3 spans 16 residues. Trimming stripped 0 bases from V and 1 base from J, with 12 bases between. Here the CDR3 reads CASSVGQGRGTDTQYF. CDR3 bases: TGTGCCAGCAGCGTAGGGCAGGGCAGGGGCACAGATACGCAGTATTTT.

This chain uses TRBV4-1 with TRBJ1-2; 7 nucleotides line up with TRBD1. In germline, CDR1 is MGHRA, CDR2 YSYEKL. V was pared by 3 bases and J by 2 bases, with 6 bases of the junction left unmatched. CDR3 length equals 15 residues. CDR3 sequence reads: CASSHTDRDNYGYTF. For the CDR3, the DNA is TGCGCCAGCAGCCACACAGACAGGGACAACTATGGCTACACCTTC.

V usage is TRBV7-2 and J usage is TRBJ1-1; D gene uncertain. Between the trimmed V and J ends, which lost 0 bases and 10 bases, there was a span of 12 bases. This CDR3 is built from 13 residues. Germline-derived CDR1 and CDR2 are SGHTA and FQGNSA. DNA for the CDR3: TGTGCCAGCAGCTTAGCGACGAGGAGAGGAGCTTTCTTT. This gives the protein CASSLATRRGAFF.

This sequence joins TRBV19 and TRBJ2-5, with TRBD1 matching 10 bases. The DNA end favors TRBJ2-7, so the J call may be wrong. Germline V gene data show CDR1 as LNHDA and CDR2 as SQIVND (reference sequence). The CDR3 consists of 13 residues. This chain's CDR3 is CASSTDRGGEQYF. Written as DNA, the CDR3 is TGTGCCAGTAGCACGGACAGGGGGGGCGAGCAGTACTTC.

This chain links TRBV7-6 with TRBJ1-1; no firm D call. Per the germline V gene, CDR1 is SGHVS and CDR2 is FNYEAQ. The CDR3 contains 21 residues. Trimming cost V 1 base and J 5 bases, with 32 bases left between them. The DNA of the CDR3 is TGTGCCAGCAGCTTAGTACGGGTCGGTTTGGGGAGCTCCAATCGGTGGACTGAAGCTTTCTTT. Encoded protein: CASSLVRVGLGSSNRWTEAFF.